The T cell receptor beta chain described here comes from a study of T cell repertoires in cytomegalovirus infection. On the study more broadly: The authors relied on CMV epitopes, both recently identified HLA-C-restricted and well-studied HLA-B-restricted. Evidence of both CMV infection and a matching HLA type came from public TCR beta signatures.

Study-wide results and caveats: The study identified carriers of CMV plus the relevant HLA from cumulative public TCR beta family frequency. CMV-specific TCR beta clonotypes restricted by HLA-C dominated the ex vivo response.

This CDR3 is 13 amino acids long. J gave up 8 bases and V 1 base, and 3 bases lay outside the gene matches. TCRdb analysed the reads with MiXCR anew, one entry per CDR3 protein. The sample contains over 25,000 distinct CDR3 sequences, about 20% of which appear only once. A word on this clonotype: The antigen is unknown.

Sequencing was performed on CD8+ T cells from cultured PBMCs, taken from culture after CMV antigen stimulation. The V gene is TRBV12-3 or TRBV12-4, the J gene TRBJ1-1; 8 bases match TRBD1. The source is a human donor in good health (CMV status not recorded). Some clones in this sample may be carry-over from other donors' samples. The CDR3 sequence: CASSLGTGREAFF. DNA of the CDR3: TGTGCCAGCAGTTTAGGGACAGGGAGGGAAGCTTTCTTT.